Given below is one TCR beta chain in context. Its target is not known. Adult donors, all healthy and HIV-negative, had no recent acute infections or vaccinations. The sample belongs to a study of shared clonotypes between healthy human individuals. For the study at large: There were three CD4 naive, three CD4 memory, two CD8 naive and one CD8 memory plates per donor. Study-wide results and limits: The sharing of roughly 5% of naive CD4 clonotypes was seen across a handful of donors.

V lost 1 base and J 0 bases, leaving 7 bases between the germline ends. This CDR3 has 15 residues. CDR1 and CDR2 from the germline V gene are LNHDA and SQIVND (reference sequence). Clones were sequenced by immunoSEQ multiplex PCR, and TCRdb holds only the in-frame ones, with some missing. The table records about 700,000 clones, around two thirds of them present only once. This sequence originates from a woman aged 25-40 years in good health. This chain joins TRBV19 and TRBJ1-3; D might be TRBD1 (5 bases). The sequencing input was memory CD4+ T cells sorted from blood. Indicated subset: CD45RA-negative fraction. The CDR3 DNA sequence: TGTGCCAGTAGTATAGGACAGCTCTCTGGAAACACCATATATTTT. Protein product: CASSIGQLSGNTIYF.